This TCR beta chain was sequenced in a study of PD-1 blockade in classical Hodgkin lymphoma. Every one of the patients relapsed after autologous stem cell transplantation (brentuximab vedotin exposure was variable). The study, taken as a whole, reports: CD4+ TCR diversity, unlike CD8+, climbed significantly by C4D1. Before treatment, TCR diversity in newly diagnosed patients was reportedly lower than in healthy donors. Prior therapy or disease activity may underlie the repertoire differences, whose causes remain undefined.

The germline V gene has CDR1 SGHDN and CDR2 FVKESK. V lost 3 bases to trimming and J lost 2 bases; unmatched junction nucleotides: 6. The CDR3 loop spans 15 amino acids. On this clone: What it binds is unknown.

Produced via immunoSEQ multiplex PCR; TCRdb's table is partial and in-frame only. This table holds 90,000 or so clones, around 90% found once. Sequenced here: peripheral blood mononuclear cells (PBMCs), sampled before the second cycle of nivolumab. The receptor was isolated from a human donor with classical Hodgkin lymphoma. The V call is TRBV14, the J call TRBJ1-1; 7 nucleotides align to TRBD1. The CDR3 sequence is CASSQRDRSNTEAFF. CDR3 in DNA: TGTGCCAGCAGCCAGAGGGACAGATCTAACACTGAAGCTTTCTTT.